This T cell receptor beta chain was observed in a study of cytotoxic CD8 clonotypes in ibrutinib-treated CLL. V shed 5 bases, J shed 2 bases, and the junction held 7 bases outside the gene matches. Germline CDR1 is SEHNR and CDR2 is FQNEAQ (reference sequence). This CDR3 comprises 15 residues. TCRdb's copy holds only in-frame clones and misses some; the assay was immunoSEQ multiplex PCR. The sample records approximately 97,000 clones, more than 70% being singletons. The chain has TRBV7-9 and TRBJ2-3; 7 bases are shared with TRBD1. This TCR derives from a human donor with chronic lymphocytic leukemia. Here the sequenced sample was PBMCs, taken after 24 months of ibrutinib treatment. CDR3 in DNA: TGTGCCAGCAGCCGGACAGGTACTTACACAGATACGCAGTATTTT. The encoded protein is CASSRTGTYTDTQYF. The variable domain in full, completed from reference TRBV7-9 and TRBJ2-3, reads DTGVSQNPRHKITKRGQNVTFRCDPISEHNRLYWYRQTLGQGPEFLTYFQNEAQLEKSRLLSDRFSAERPKGSFSTLEIQRTEQGDSAMYLCASSRTGTYTDTQYFGPGTRLTVL.